Below are 29 T cell receptor beta chains sequenced from a single sample in a study of blood T cell repertoires in COVID-19. Repertoires were generated with immunoSEQ multiplex PCR, while TCRdb's copy carries only in-frame clones and drops some. This table holds some 21,000 clones, under 90% found once. Sequences were obtained from peripheral blood. All receptors come from a human donor in a cohort sampled during active COVID-19.

The chain carries TRBV25-1 and TRBJ1-1; TRBD1 agrees at 7 bases. There are 12 residues in the CDR3. Germline-derived CDR1 and CDR2 are MGHDK and SYGVNS. V trimming: 7 bases; J trimming: 5 bases; junction bases outside the gene matches: 4. The CDR3 sequence: CASTRGRTEAFF. CDR3 bases: TGTGCCAGCACCAGGGGGAGGACTGAAGCTTTCTTT.

The V gene is TRBV7-2, the J gene TRBJ2-1, with a possible D match to TRBD2 (5 bases). Trimming left V 5 bases short and J 9 bases short, with 14 bases between. CDR1 and CDR2 (germline): SGHTA, FQGNSA. CDR3 length: 13 residues. This CDR3 reads CASSPTSLGEQFF. In nucleotides, the CDR3 is TGTGCCAGCAGCCCCACTAGTTTGGGTGAGCAGTTCTTC.

This chain joins TRBV6-6 and TRBJ1-6; 8 positions match TRBD1. After removal of 5 bases from V and 4 bases from J, the junction contained 4 bases not matched to a gene. The length of the CDR3 is 15 residues. Germline V gene sequence: CDR1 MNHNY, CDR2 SVGAGI (reference sequence). CDR3 in amino acids: CASSDRQGYNSPLHF. CDR3 coding DNA: TGTGCCAGCAGTGACCGACAGGGGTATAATTCACCCCTCCACTTT.

The chain has TRBV15 and TRBJ2-7, with D perhaps TRBD2 (6 bases). CDR1 and CDR2 (germline): LNHNV, YYDKDF (reference sequence). V was pared by 1 base and J by 4 bases, with 17 bases between. This CDR3 has 16 residues. CDR3 sequence (DNA): TGTGCCACCAGCAGAGTCGGCGGGGCGGGGAGGTACGAGCAGTACTTC. This gives the protein CATSRVGGAGRYEQYF. Drawing the rest from reference TRBV15 and TRBJ2-7, the complete variable domain is DAMVIQNPRYQVTQFGKPVTLSCSQTLNHNVMYWYQQKSSQAPKLLFHYYDKDFNNEADTPDNFQSRRPNTSFCFLDIRSPGLGDTAMYLCATSRVGGAGRYEQYFGPGTRLTVT.

The V gene is TRBV25-1, the J gene TRBJ1-2, with TRBD1 identical over 9 bases. Germline-derived CDR1 and CDR2 are MGHDK and SYGVNS. The CDR3 contains 17 residues. After removal of 7 bases from V and 6 bases from J, the junction contained 18 bases not matched to a gene. This CDR3 is CASNNKGGTGPSDGYTF. The CDR3 DNA follows: TGTGCCAGCAACAACAAAGGGGGGACAGGGCCGTCGGATGGCTACACCTTC.

V gene TRBV29-1 combines with J gene TRBJ2-1; 11 bases agree with TRBD2. After removal of 7 bases from V and 4 bases from J, the junction contained 6 bases not matched to a gene. Germline V gives CDR1 SQVTM, CDR2 ANQGSEA. This CDR3 comprises 14 residues. CDR3 sequence (DNA): TGCAGCGGGTCCGGGACTAGCGGATACAATGAGCAGTTCTTC. Translated: CSGSGTSGYNEQFF.

J is TRBJ2-5 and V is TRBV3-1 (or the pseudogene TRBV3-2), with TRBD1 as a possible D gene (6 bases). Trimming shortened V by 0 bases and J by 5 bases, and 19 bases separated the two germline ends. The germline V gene encodes CDR1 LGHDT and CDR2 YNNKEL (reference sequence). The CDR3 consists of 17 residues. CDR3 loop: CASSQDWAGAGSETQYF. CDR3 DNA: TGTGCCAGCAGCCAAGATTGGGCAGGGGCCGGTTCGGAGACCCAGTACTTC.

The genes are TRBV12-5 and TRBJ1-3; D not resolved. Between the trimmed V and J ends, which lost 2 bases and 4 bases, there was a span of 21 bases. Germline CDR1 LGHNT, CDR2 FRNRAP. This CDR3 has 18 amino acids. The CDR3 sequence is CASGLISVPAGGGNTIYF. In DNA, the CDR3 is TGTGCTAGTGGTTTGATTAGTGTCCCGGCCGGAGGAGGAAACACCATATATTTT.

This chain connects TRBV29-1 to TRBJ1-2, with D hard to call. Trimming shortened V by 5 bases and J by 1 base, and 8 bases separated the two germline ends. The CDR3 covers 12 residues. Per germline, CDR1 SQVTM and CDR2 ANQGSEA. This chain's CDR3 is CSVMSFNYGYTF. The CDR3 DNA is TGCAGCGTTATGAGTTTTAACTATGGCTACACCTTC.

This clone was detected a few times. This chain connects TRBV7-6 to TRBJ2-7; TRBD1 matches 7 bases. The germline CDR1 and CDR2 sequences are SGHVS and FNYEAQ. This CDR3 is built from 13 residues. The J segment lost 7 bases and the V segment lost 5 bases, leaving 8 bases of the junction unmatched. The CDR3 loop is CASSGLDRREQYF. The CDR3 DNA reads as TGTGCCAGCAGCGGCTTGGACAGGCGGGAGCAGTACTTC.

The rearrangement joins TRBV12-3 or TRBV12-4 to TRBJ1-2; D is undetermined. The V end lost 9 bases, the J end lost 0 bases, and 8 bases lay between the germline ends. The CDR3 runs 12 residues. CDR3 region: CASRGSNYGYTF. The DNA for the CDR3 is TGTGCCAGTCGAGGCTCTAACTATGGCTACACCTTC.

DNA for the CDR3: TGTGCCAGCAAACTCAGGCAAACAATGAACACTGAAGCTTTCTTT. Translation gives CASKLRQTMNTEAFF. The genes are TRBV28 and TRBJ1-1, with unresolved D. Trimming removed 7 bases from V and 0 bases from J, with 15 bases in between. CDR3 length: 15 amino acids. Germline V gene lookup returns CDR1 MDHEN and CDR2 SYDVKM.

In this sample, this clone turned up once. V and J are TRBV19 and TRBJ1-4; no clear D. Germline V gene sequence: CDR1 LNHDA, CDR2 SQIVND (reference sequence). The V and J ends lost 0 bases and 4 bases respectively, with 21 bases between them. The CDR3 is 19 amino acids. The CDR3 coding sequence is TGTGCCAGTAGTATAGATCGGAGTCCCAACCTGGATGGTAATGAAAAACTGTTTTTT. As protein: CASSIDRSPNLDGNEKLFF. Variable domain in full (rest from reference TRBV19 and TRBJ1-4): DGGITQSPKYLFRKEGQNVTLSCEQNLNHDAMYWYRQDPGQGLRLIYYSQIVNDFQKGDIAEGYSVSREKKESFPLTVTSAQKNPTAFYLCASSIDRSPNLDGNEKLFFGSGTQLSVL.

The rearrangement joins TRBV5-1 to TRBJ1-2; 10 nucleotides align to TRBD1. The V and J ends lost 7 bases and 3 bases, in that order; junction bases with no gene match: 3. The V gene's germline CDR1 is SGHRS and CDR2 YFSETQ. The CDR3 totals 13 residues. The CDR3 DNA sequence: TGCGCCAGCGGGACAGGGGAGGACTATGGCTACACCTTC. This codes for CASGTGEDYGYTF.

This clone was counted a single time. J is TRBJ1-5 and V is TRBV12-5; no clear D gene. CDR1 LGHNT and CDR2 FRNRAP come from the germline V gene. The CDR3 runs 14 residues. V was clipped by 1 base and J by 2 bases, with 6 bases between them. The CDR3 nucleotides are TGTGCTAGTGGTTTGGGACGGGGCAATCAGCCCCAGCATTTT. Translation: CASGLGRGNQPQHF.

The chain combines TRBV5-1 with TRBJ2-1, with D perhaps TRBD2 (6 bases). The CDR3 is 17 amino acids. The V end was cut by 4 bases, the J end by 4 bases, with 21 bases between. Germline V gene lookup returns CDR1 SGHRS and CDR2 YFSETQ. CDR3 in DNA: TGCGCCAGCAGCATAACCGGGGCGCGGGGAGCTTACAATGAGCAGTTCTTC. It translates to CASSITGARGAYNEQFF.

This chain joins TRBV7-2 and TRBJ1-1; 7 bases are shared with TRBD1. This CDR3 has 14 amino acids. Germline CDR1 reads SGHTA; CDR2 reads FQGNSA. V trimming: 5 bases; J trimming: 6 bases; junction bases outside the gene matches: 9. CDR3 loop: CASSQNRGVSEAFF. CDR3 DNA: TGTGCCAGCAGCCAAAACAGGGGTGTGTCTGAAGCTTTCTTT.

This chain connects TRBV7-2 to TRBJ1-4; perhaps TRBD1 as D (5 bases). The CDR3 spans 15 residues. V gave up 5 bases and J gave up 4 bases, with 14 bases separating them. The V gene's germline CDR1 is SGHTA and CDR2 FQGNSA. CDR3 sequence reads: CASSPRAGYNEKLFF. CDR3 sequence (DNA): TGTGCCAGCAGCCCCCGGGCAGGGTATAATGAAAAACTGTTTTTT.

This chain links TRBV5-6 with TRBJ1-1; 7 bases fit TRBD1. This CDR3 spans 14 amino acids. The germline V gene has CDR1 SGHDT and CDR2 YYEEEE. V shed 4 bases and J 5 bases; nucleotides not matched to a gene: 8. The CDR3 DNA reads as TGTGCCAGCAGCGTGACAGGGTCCAGGACTGAAGCTTTCTTT. Protein product: CASSVTGSRTEAFF.

The chain carries TRBV5-1 and TRBJ1-2, with D possibly TRBD1 on 6 matching bases. This CDR3 is built from 15 residues. CDR1 is SGHRS and CDR2 is YFSETQ in the germline V gene. The V gene lost 4 bases and the J gene lost 6 bases, with 19 bases spanning the gap. The CDR3 DNA reads as TGCGCCAGCAGCCCTATTGCGGGGGGCGGGGATGGCTACACCTTC. It codes for CASSPIAGGGDGYTF.

J is TRBJ1-2 and V is TRBV28; D is unclear. With 6 bases removed from V and 4 bases from J, the gap between germline ends came to 12 bases. The V gene's germline CDR1 is MDHEN and CDR2 SYDVKM. The CDR3 sequence is 13 residues long. The CDR3 loop reads CASRPPSGYGYTF. For the CDR3, the DNA is TGTGCCAGCAGGCCCCCTTCCGGCTATGGCTACACCTTC.

A single count supports this clone. The chain couples TRBV7-3 to TRBJ2-3; 8 bases fit TRBD2. Germline CDR1 and CDR2: SGHTA and FQGTGA. The CDR3 loop spans 15 amino acids. With V trimmed by 4 bases and J by 3 bases, 6 bases remained unmatched. Written as DNA, the CDR3 is TGTGCCAGCAGCTCCGGGGGGGCCGGGACAGATACGCAGTATTTT. Amino acid sequence: CASSSGGAGTDTQYF.

The chain carries TRBV5-1 and TRBJ1-3, with 8 bases that match TRBD1. The germline V gene has CDR1 SGHRS and CDR2 YFSETQ. The CDR3 length is 16 residues. V gave up 1 base and J gave up 0 bases; unmatched junction bases: 3. In DNA, the CDR3 is TGCGCCAGCAGCTTGCAGGGGGCCTCCTCTGGAAACACCATATATTTT. It codes for CASSLQGASSGNTIYF.

This clone appeared a single time. The rearrangement uses TRBV5-1 and TRBJ1-4, with D possibly being TRBD1 (6 bases). The V gene's germline CDR1 is SGHRS and CDR2 YFSETQ. V was shortened by 4 bases and J by 8 bases, with 15 bases between the two germline ends. The CDR3 loop spans 14 amino acids. CDR3 nucleotide sequence: TGCGCCAGCAGCGGGGGACATCGAGAAGAAAAACTGTTTTTT. This gives the protein CASSGGHREEKLFF.

V is TRBV19 and J is TRBJ2-7; D ambiguous. Trimming cost V 3 bases and J 3 bases, with 6 bases left between them. Germline CDR1 is LNHDA and CDR2 is SQIVND (reference sequence). CDR3 length equals 12 residues. CDR3 in amino acids: CASSIGGYEQYF. CDR3 nucleotide sequence: TGTGCCAGTAGTATCGGCGGCTACGAGCAGTACTTC. The complete variable domain, with remaining parts taken from reference TRBV19 and TRBJ2-7, reads DGGITQSPKYLFRKEGQNVTLSCEQNLNHDAMYWYRQDPGQGLRLIYYSQIVNDFQKGDIAEGYSVSREKKESFPLTVTSAQKNPTAFYLCASSIGGYEQYFGPGTRLTVT.

This clone was detected only once. The chain employs TRBV12-2 and TRBJ2-1; the D call in the table, TRBD1, was not verified against the DNA. TRBV12-2 corresponds to a pseudogene. The CDR3 has 16 residues. CDR3 amino acids: CASRLARDRVYNEQFF. The CDR3 bases are TGTGCAAGTCGCTTAGCTCGGGACAGGGTTTACAATGAGCAGTTCTTC.

The chain combines TRBV19 with TRBJ1-5, with 7 positions matching TRBD1. CDR1 and CDR2 (germline): LNHDA, SQIVND (reference sequence). V dropped 9 bases and J dropped 6; count of bases not matched to a gene: 11. The CDR3 is 14 residues long. The CDR3 loop is CASRQGWDSQPQHF. DNA for the CDR3: TGTGCCAGCAGACAGGGCTGGGATAGTCAGCCCCAGCATTTT.

The chain joins TRBV5-4 to TRBJ1-6, with TRBD1 matching 9 bases. The CDR3 runs 13 residues. Trimming cost V 4 bases and J 8 bases; bases outside gene matches: 1. Per germline, CDR1 SGHNT and CDR2 YYREEE (reference sequence). The CDR3 DNA reads as TGTGCCAGCAGCCGGACAGGGGATTCACCCCTCCACTTT. Its translation is CASSRTGDSPLHF.

The genes are TRBV6-5 and TRBJ1-1; 7 bases fit TRBD1. After removal of 6 bases from V and 7 bases from J, the junction contained 8 bases not matched to a gene. Per the germline V gene, CDR1 is MNHEY and CDR2 is SVGAGI. This CDR3 has 13 amino acids. The CDR3: CASRPTGTFEAFF. DNA of the CDR3: TGTGCCAGCAGACCGACAGGGACCTTTGAAGCTTTCTTT.